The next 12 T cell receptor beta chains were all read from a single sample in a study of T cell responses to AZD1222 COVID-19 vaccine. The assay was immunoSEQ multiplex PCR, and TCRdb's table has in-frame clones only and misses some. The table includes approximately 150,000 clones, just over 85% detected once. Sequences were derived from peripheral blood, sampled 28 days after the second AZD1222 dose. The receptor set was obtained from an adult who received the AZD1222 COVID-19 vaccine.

The CDR3 bases are TGTGCCAGCAGCCCTCGGAGCAGGGGCCCCACCGGGGAGCTGTTTTTT. Its protein is CASSPRSRGPTGELFF. The chain uses TRBV7-9 and TRBJ2-2; possible D gene TRBD1, 6 bases. Trimming took 5 bases from V and 4 from J, leaving 17 bases between them. Per the germline V gene, CDR1 is SEHNR and CDR2 is FQNEAQ (reference sequence). This CDR3 has 16 amino acids.

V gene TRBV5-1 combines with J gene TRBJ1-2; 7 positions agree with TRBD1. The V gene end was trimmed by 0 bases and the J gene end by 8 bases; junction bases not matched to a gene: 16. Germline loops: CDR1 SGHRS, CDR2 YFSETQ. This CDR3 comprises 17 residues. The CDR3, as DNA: TGCGCCAGCAGCTTGGGACAGGGCGCGAGGCTAAGCCGGGGCTACACCTTC. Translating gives CASSLGQGARLSRGYTF. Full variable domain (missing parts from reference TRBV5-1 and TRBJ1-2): KAGVTQTPRYLIKTRGQQVTLSCSPISGHRSVSWYQQTPGQGLQFLFEYFSETQRNKGNFPGRFSGRQFSNSRSEMNVSTLELGDSALYLCASSLGQGARLSRGYTFGSGTRLTVV.

In nucleotides, the CDR3 is TGTGCCAGCAGTGAAATTAGCGAGTCACCCCTCCACTTT. The encoded protein is CASSEISESPLHF. The chain joins TRBV6-1 to TRBJ1-6; D unresolved. Germline CDR1 is MNHNS and CDR2 is SASEGT. V lost 2 bases, J lost 10 bases, and 9 bases lay in between. The CDR3 is 13 residues long.

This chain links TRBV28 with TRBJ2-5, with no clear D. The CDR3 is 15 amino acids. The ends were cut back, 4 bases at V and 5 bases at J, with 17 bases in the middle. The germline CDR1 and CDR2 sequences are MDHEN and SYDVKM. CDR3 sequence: CASSSIQALGETQYF. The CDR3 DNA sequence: TGTGCCAGCAGTTCCATCCAGGCCCTAGGGGAGACCCAGTACTTC.

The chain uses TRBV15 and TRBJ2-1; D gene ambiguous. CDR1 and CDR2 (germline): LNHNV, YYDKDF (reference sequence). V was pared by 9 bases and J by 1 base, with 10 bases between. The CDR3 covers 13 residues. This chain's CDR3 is CATAMNSYNEQFF. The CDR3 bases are TGTGCCACGGCAATGAATTCCTACAATGAGCAGTTCTTC.

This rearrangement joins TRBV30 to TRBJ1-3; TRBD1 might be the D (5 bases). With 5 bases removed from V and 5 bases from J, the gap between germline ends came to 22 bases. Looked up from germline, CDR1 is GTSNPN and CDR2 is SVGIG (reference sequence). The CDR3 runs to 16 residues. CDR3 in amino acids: CAWSPGGGPWRNTIYF. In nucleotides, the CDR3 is TGTGCCTGGTCTCCCGGGGGAGGTCCATGGAGAAACACCATATATTTT.

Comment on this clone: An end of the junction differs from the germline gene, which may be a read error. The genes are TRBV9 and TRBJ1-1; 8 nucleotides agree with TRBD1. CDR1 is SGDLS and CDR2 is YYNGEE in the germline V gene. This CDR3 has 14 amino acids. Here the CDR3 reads CASSGTGLKTEAFF. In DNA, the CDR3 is TGTGCCAGCAGCGGGACAGGGTTGAAAACTGAAGCTTTCTTT.

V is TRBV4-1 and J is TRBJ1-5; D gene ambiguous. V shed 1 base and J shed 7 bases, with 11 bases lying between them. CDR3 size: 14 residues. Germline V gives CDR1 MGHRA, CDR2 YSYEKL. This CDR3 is CASSQALRGQPQHF. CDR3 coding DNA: TGCGCCAGCAGCCAAGCCCTTCGGGGACAGCCCCAGCATTTT.

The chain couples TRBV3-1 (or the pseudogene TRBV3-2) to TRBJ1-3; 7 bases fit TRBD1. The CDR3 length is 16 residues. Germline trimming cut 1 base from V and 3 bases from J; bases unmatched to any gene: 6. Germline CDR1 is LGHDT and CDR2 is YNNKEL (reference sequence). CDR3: CASSQVYQGVGNTIYF. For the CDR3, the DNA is TGTGCCAGCAGCCAAGTTTATCAGGGGGTTGGAAACACCATATATTTT.

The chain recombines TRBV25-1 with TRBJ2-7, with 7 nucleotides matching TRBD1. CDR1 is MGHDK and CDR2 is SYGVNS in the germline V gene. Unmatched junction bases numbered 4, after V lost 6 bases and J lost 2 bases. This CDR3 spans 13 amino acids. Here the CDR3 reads CASSHRGTYEQYF. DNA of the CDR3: TGTGCCAGCAGCCACAGGGGAACCTACGAGCAGTACTTC.

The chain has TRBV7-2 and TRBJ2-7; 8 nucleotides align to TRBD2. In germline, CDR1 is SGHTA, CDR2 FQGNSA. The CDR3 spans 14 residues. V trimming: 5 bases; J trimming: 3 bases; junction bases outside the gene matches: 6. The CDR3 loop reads CASSLGLDYYEQYF. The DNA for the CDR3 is TGTGCCAGCAGCCTGGGACTAGATTACTACGAGCAGTACTTC.

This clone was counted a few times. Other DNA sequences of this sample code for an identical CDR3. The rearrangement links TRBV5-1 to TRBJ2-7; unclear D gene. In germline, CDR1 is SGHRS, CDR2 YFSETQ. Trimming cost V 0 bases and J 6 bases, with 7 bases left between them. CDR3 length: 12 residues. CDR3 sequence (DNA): TGCGCCAGCAGCTTGGCCGGTGGCGAGCAGTACTTC. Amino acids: CASSLAGGEQYF.